The clone carrying this T cell receptor (beta chain) is a singleton in its sample. As handled by the study authors: Amplifying reference gene primers gave estimates of nucleated cell counts. Here immunoSEQ multiplex PCR was the method, and the copy in TCRdb shows in-frame clones only, minus some. The V and J calls and clone size come from that table; D and trimming were worked out from the DNA. The profile shows more than 120,000 clones, around 87% of them singletons. The data were obtained in a study of blood T cell repertoires in COVID-19. CDR3 length: 14 residues. Germline V gene sequence: CDR1 SQVTM, CDR2 ANQGSEA. The junction had 7 bases not matched to a gene; V was cut back by 7 bases and J by 7 bases.

The sequenced sample consisted of peripheral blood. The V and J genes are TRBV29-1 and TRBJ1-4, with 12 bases matching TRBD1. This receptor was identified in a man between 45 and 60 years old who had recovered from COVID-19. CDR3 sequence: CSAAPGQGAEKLFF. For the CDR3, the DNA is TGCAGCGCCGCCCCGGGACAGGGGGCTGAAAAACTGTTTTTT.